This is a list of T cell receptor beta chains from one sample in a study of blood T cells in healthy people across ages. From the 5' RACE reads, TCRdb called clonotypes with MiXCR, one entry per CDR3 protein. The data show about 650,000 distinct CDR3 sequences, about 34% seen once. Sequencing was done on a sample of blood. These receptors came from an elderly woman in good health. Both conserved end residues are part of each CDR3. A D gene is named only where the DNA matches it firmly. For some rows the clone size is stated as once, few or many, or as a class when expanded; others skip it.

>many|TRBV5-1|-|TRBJ2-5
CASSLVAGAIETQYF
TGCGCCAGCAGCTTGGTTGCAGGGGCGATAGAGACCCAGTACTTC
>few|TRBV10-3|-|TRBJ1-2
CAIRGGSYSYGYTF
TGTGCCATCAGGGGTGGCAGTTACAGCTATGGCTACACCTTC
>many|TRBV13|TRBD1|TRBJ2-7
CASSLRQGLDEQYF
TGTGCCAGCAGCTTAAGACAGGGGCTCGACGAGCAGTACTTC
>many|TRBV7-2|-|TRBJ2-1
CASSFLSYNEQFF
TGTGCCAGCAGCTTCCTATCCTACAATGAGCAGTTCTTC
>many|TRBV7-2|TRBD2|TRBJ2-1
CASSSAGGRYNEQFF
TGTGCCAGCAGCTCGGCGGGGGGCCGCTACAATGAGCAGTTCTTC
>-|TRBV7-2|-|TRBJ2-5
CASSLAGARRETQYF
TGTGCCAGCAGCTTAGCGGGGGCGAGGAGGGAGACCCAGTACTTC
>-|TRBV5-1|-|TRBJ1-2
CASKDPTGLIDGYTF
TGCGCCAGCAAAGACCCTACAGGCCTAATAGATGGCTACACCTTC
>many|TRBV6-2/TRBV6-3|-|TRBJ2-4
CASRDRRDSNIQYF
TGTGCCAGCAGAGACCGCAGGGATTCGAACATTCAGTACTTC
>once|TRBV12-3/TRBV12-4|TRBD2|TRBJ2-5
CASSPSGREREQYF
TGTGCCAGCAGTCCTAGCGGGAGGGAACGGGAGCAGTACTTC
>few|TRBV29-1|-|TRBJ1-4
CSVVLGLNEKLFF
TGCAGCGTGGTTCTGGGCCTTAATGAAAAACTGTTTTTT
>many|TRBV28|-|TRBJ1-1
CASSLADLIMNTEAFF
TGTGCCAGCAGTTTAGCGGACCTCATCATGAACACTGAAGCTTTCTTT
>few|TRBV19|-|TRBJ1-6
CASRGGVNSPLHF
TGTGCCAGTAGAGGCGGGGTTAATTCACCCCTCCACTTT
>few|TRBV12-3/TRBV12-4|-|TRBJ1-5
CASSRGSSGGPSNQPQHF
TGTGCCAGCAGCCGGGGGAGCTCGGGGGGCCCTAGCAATCAGCCCCAGCATTTT
>-|TRBV6-5|-|TRBJ1-1
CASSYGTGTEAFF
TGTGCCAGCAGTTACGGAACGGGCACTGAAGCTTTCTTT
>-|TRBV6-1|-|TRBJ2-6
CASSPPTGSGANVLTFTF
-
>many|TRBV29-1|TRBD2|TRBJ2-7
CSVETGGSYEQYF
TGCAGCGTTGAAACGGGGGGCTCCTACGAGCAGTACTTC
>-|TRBV5-1|-|TRBJ2-7
CASSWVGSSYEQYF
TGCGCCAGCAGCTGGGTAGGGTCCTCCTACGAGCAGTACTTC
>once|TRBV2|-|TRBJ1-4
CASSEEGFNEKRFF
TGTGCCAGCAGTGAAGAAGGGTTTAATGAAAAGCGGTTTTTT
>many|TRBV6-5|TRBD1|TRBJ1-5
CASSYSGTGNNQPQHF
TGTGCCAGCAGTTATTCCGGGACAGGGAACAATCAGCCCCAGCATTTT
>-|TRBV29-1|-|TRBJ1-1
CSALQGTNTEAFF
TGCAGCGCCCTTCAGGGGACGAACACTGAAGCTTTCTTT
>few|TRBV7-2|-|TRBJ2-3
CASSSGTGITDTQYF
TGTGCCAGCAGCTCCGGGACTGGGATCACAGATACGCAGTATTTT
>-|TRBV7-6|-|TRBJ2-7
CASSLSGIRNEQYF
TGTGCCAGCAGCTTAAGTGGGATAAGGAACGAGCAGTACTTC
>-|TRBV5-1|TRBD1|TRBJ1-6
CASKEQGEVNSPLHF
TGCGCCAGCAAGGAGCAGGGGGAAGTAAATTCACCCCTCCACTTT
>many|TRBV29-1|TRBD1|TRBJ1-2
CSVGTEVAGGDGYTF
TGCAGCGTTGGGACAGAAGTAGCAGGGGGCGATGGCTACACCTTC
>-|TRBV20-1|-|TRBJ2-7
CSARDRGDSPYEQYF
TGCAGTGCTAGAGATCGGGGGGACAGCCCCTACGAGCAGTACTTC
>many|TRBV29-1|-|TRBJ1-4
CSAGSLGEKLFF
TGCAGTGCAGGGAGCTTGGGAGAAAAACTGTTTTTT
>-|TRBV5-1|-|TRBJ2-7
CASSADYKGSYEQYF
TGCGCCAGCAGCGCGGACTATAAAGGTTCCTACGAGCAGTACTTC